This TCR beta chain is from a study of cytomegalovirus exposure and HLA in healthy donors. Findings of the study overall: First-cohort TCR clusters were later found to tend to co-occur in the 120 validation repertoires.

The assay was immunoSEQ multiplex PCR, and TCRdb's table has in-frame clones only and misses some. The table has some 170,000 clones, around nine tenths seen once. Remarks on this clone: The antigen is not known.

J lost 1 base, V lost 6 bases, and 9 bases had no gene match. CDR1 and CDR2 from the germline V gene are ENHRY and SYGVKD. The CDR3 is 15 residues long. The source material was PBMCs. The V and J genes are TRBV10-3 and TRBJ2-7; 7 bases align to TRBD1. This clonotype originated in a young man in good health and CMV-seropositive. The CDR3 is CAISEYRTGSYEQYF. The CDR3 nucleotides read TGTGCCATCAGCGAATATCGGACAGGATCCTACGAGCAGTACTTC.